This TCR beta chain originates from a study of cytomegalovirus exposure and HLA in healthy donors. TCRdb's table, derived via immunoSEQ multiplex PCR, lists solely in-frame clones and lacks some. The profile covers around 70,000 clones, with around 90% appearing a single time and about 3% taken by the ten largest. General observations from the study: Associated with cytomegalovirus, according to the listing, were 150 to 200 TCR beta chains. In a later analysis, first-cohort TCR clusters were found to tend to co-occur in the approximately 110 validation repertoires. In vitro experiments confirmed that three CMV-associated chains were specific for CMV antigens. Many donors shared some public TCRs, even though most TCR sequences were rare.

CDR3 length equals 14 residues. The germline V gene encodes CDR1 MDHEN and CDR2 SYDVKM. V dropped 3 bases and J dropped 3 bases, with 11 bases sitting between them. A word on this clone: Antigen specificity is unknown.

The specimen sequenced was PBMCs. The J gene is TRBJ1-2, the V gene TRBV28, with a possible D match to TRBD1 (5 bases). The receptor's source is a man aged 18 to 29 in good health and CMV-seronegative. CDR3 DNA: TGTGCCAGCAGTTTGTACAGGTCCGACTATGGCTACACCTTC. Translation: CASSLYRSDYGYTF.